This entry concerns a single T cell receptor (beta chain). Its antigen is unknown. The sample is drawn from a study of beta chain features in type 1 diabetes. Study background: Cell yields, gender and age were similar in healthy donors and patients.

Whole-study results and caveats: There was a possibility that cDNA sequencing over-represented cells with high TCR expression. Moderate but significant shortening of TCRB CDR3s was recorded in all four CD4+ subsets from Type 1 diabetes patients.

Expressed TCRB transcripts were sequenced because the entire RNA isolate underwent reverse transcription. Generated by immunoSEQ multiplex PCR, the TCRdb table keeps only in-frame clones and is missing some. The sample includes 680,000 or so clones, around an eighth of them seen just once. Cells sorted by CD45RO/CCR7/CD25/CD127/CD95/CD27 comprised CD4+ naive, central memory, regulatory and stem cell-like memory cells. The germline V gene encodes CDR1 SGHNT and CDR2 YYREEE (reference sequence). The CDR3 contains 16 residues. Trimming took 3 bases from V and 4 from J; bases not matched to a gene: 10. The receptor was isolated from a man aged 18 to 30 with type 1 diabetes. The sample was naive CD4+ T cells from blood. The chain links TRBV5-4 to TRBJ2-1, with TRBD1 matching 7 bases. In DNA, the CDR3 is TGTGCCAGCAGCTGGGGACAGTTAGACCTATACAATGAGCAGTTCTTC. This translates into CASSWGQLDLYNEQFF.